The 8 T cell receptor beta chains below all came from one sample that was sequenced in a study of blood T cell repertoires in COVID-19 (TCRdb year 2020). The library was produced with the immunoSEQ multiplex PCR assay. Entries here come from immuneACCESS through TCRdb and include only in-frame sequences with V and J called. Some clones fail to appear in such tables; in the studies checked, an unresolved V gene covers under half of the shortfall, and the cause of the remainder is unknown. Recorded for this sample are a few hundred thousand clones; almost 85% of them occurred a single time. Roughly 7.8% of the sample lies in the top ten. Sequencing input: peripheral blood. These receptors came from a human donor in a cohort sampled during active COVID-19.

The rearrangement uses TRBV6-1 and TRBJ2-7; 13 nucleotides align to TRBD2. The J segment lost 0 bases and the V segment lost 3 bases, leaving 8 bases of the junction unmatched. Per germline, CDR1 MNHNS and CDR2 SASEGT. The CDR3 runs to 18 residues. CDR3 coding DNA: TGTGCCAGCAGTGATCCGACTAGCGGGGGGCTTAGCTCCTACGAGCAGTACTTC. Translated, it gives CASSDPTSGGLSSYEQYF.

The CDR3 sequence is CASRSLLSGNTIYF. CDR3 DNA: TGTGCCAGCCGGTCGCTCCTCTCTGGAAACACCATATATTTT. This chain links TRBV6-5 with TRBJ1-3; no definite D call. In germline, CDR1 is MNHEY, CDR2 SVGAGI. V was clipped by 8 bases and J by 0 bases, with 11 bases between them. The length of the CDR3 is 14 residues.

This chain joins TRBV6-4 and TRBJ2-3; D gene ambiguous. Trimming removed 3 bases from V and 0 bases from J, with 7 bases in between. This CDR3 region has 14 residues. Germline values: CDR1 MRHNA, CDR2 SNTAGT. DNA of the CDR3: TGTGCCAGCAGTGAACTGTATAGCACAGATACGCAGTATTTT. The encoded protein is CASSELYSTDTQYF.

The chain combines TRBV6-2 or TRBV6-3 with TRBJ2-7; 11 bases are a match to TRBD1. The CDR3 consists of 15 residues. Trimming at V came to 2 bases and at J to 8 bases, leaving 8 bases not matched to a gene. Germline CDR1 and CDR2: MNHEY and SVGEGT. CDR3 bases: TGTGCCAGCAGTTACCCTCCCGGGACAGGGGGAAAGCAGTACTTC. Translating gives CASSYPPGTGGKQYF.

This chain connects TRBV9 to TRBJ1-2; the match to TRBD1 covers 7 bases. The CDR3 is 15 residues long. Looked up from germline, CDR1 is SGDLS and CDR2 is YYNGEE. The junction had 6 bases not matched to a gene; V was cut back by 0 bases and J by 4 bases. The CDR3 sequence is CASSVEAGGSYGYTF. CDR3 nucleotide sequence: TGTGCCAGCAGCGTAGAAGCAGGGGGTAGCTATGGCTACACCTTC.

The chain recombines TRBV7-9 with TRBJ1-6; D perhaps matches TRBD1 (6 bases). This CDR3 is built from 14 residues. The germline V and J ends were trimmed by 5 bases and 8 bases, with 13 bases remaining between them. CDR1 is SEHNR and CDR2 is FQNEAQ in the germline V gene (reference sequence). CDR3 residues: CASSPQGPDSPLHF. In DNA, the CDR3 is TGTGCCAGCAGCCCACAGGGTCCGGATTCACCCCTCCACTTT.

The chain carries TRBV6-2 or TRBV6-3 and TRBJ1-5; D might be TRBD1 (5 bases). The CDR3 sequence is 14 residues long. Germline lookup yields CDR1 MNHEY and CDR2 SVGEGT. The V end was cut by 3 bases, the J end by 0 bases, with 6 bases between. DNA of the CDR3: TGTGCCAGCAGTTATGGGGCTAGCAATCAGCCCCAGCATTTT. Residues: CASSYGASNQPQHF.

The CDR3 DNA reads TGTGCCTGGAGTTCGGGACAGACTACAACTAATGAAAAACTGTTTTTT. Translated, it gives CAWSSGQTTTNEKLFF. J is TRBJ1-4 and V is TRBV30; 7 bases fit TRBD1. The CDR3 contains 16 residues. In germline, CDR1 is GTSNPN, CDR2 SVGIG (reference sequence). Germline trimming cut 2 bases from V and 0 bases from J; bases unmatched to any gene: 6.